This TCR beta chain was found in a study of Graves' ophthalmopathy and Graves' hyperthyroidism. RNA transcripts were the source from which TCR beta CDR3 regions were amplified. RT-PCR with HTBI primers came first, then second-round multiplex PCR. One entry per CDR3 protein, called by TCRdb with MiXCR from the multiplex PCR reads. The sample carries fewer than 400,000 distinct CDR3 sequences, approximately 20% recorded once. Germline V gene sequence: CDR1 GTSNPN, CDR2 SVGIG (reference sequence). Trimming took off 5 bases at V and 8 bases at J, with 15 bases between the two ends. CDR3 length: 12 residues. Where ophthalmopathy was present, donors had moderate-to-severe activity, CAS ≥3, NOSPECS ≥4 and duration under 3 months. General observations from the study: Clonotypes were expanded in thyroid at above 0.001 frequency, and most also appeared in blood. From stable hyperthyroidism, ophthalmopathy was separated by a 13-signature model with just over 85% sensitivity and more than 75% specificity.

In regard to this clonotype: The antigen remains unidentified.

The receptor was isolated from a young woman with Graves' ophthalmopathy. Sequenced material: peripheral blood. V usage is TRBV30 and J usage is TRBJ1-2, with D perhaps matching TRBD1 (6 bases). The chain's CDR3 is CAWVQGLDGYTF. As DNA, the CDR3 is TGTGCCTGGGTTCAGGGGCTGGACGGCTACACCTTC.